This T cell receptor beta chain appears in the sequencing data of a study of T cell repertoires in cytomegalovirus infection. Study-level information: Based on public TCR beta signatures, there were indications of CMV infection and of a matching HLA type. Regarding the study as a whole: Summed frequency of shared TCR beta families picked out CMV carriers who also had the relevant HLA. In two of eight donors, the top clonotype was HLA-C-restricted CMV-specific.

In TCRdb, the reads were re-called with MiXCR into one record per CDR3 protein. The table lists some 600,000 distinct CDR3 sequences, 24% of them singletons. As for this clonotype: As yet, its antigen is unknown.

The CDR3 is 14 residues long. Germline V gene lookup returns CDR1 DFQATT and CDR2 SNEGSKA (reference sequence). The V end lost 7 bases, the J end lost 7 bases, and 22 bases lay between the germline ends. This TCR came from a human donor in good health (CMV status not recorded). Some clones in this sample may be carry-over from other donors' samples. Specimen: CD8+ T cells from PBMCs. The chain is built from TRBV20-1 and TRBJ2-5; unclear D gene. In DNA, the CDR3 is TGCAGTGTTACCGACCTAACCGTCCATGGGACCCAGTACTTC. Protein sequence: CSVTDLTVHGTQYF.